The present T cell receptor (beta chain) was sequenced within a study of cytomegalovirus exposure and HLA in healthy donors. The CDR3 covers 13 residues. Germline loops: CDR1 SGDLS, CDR2 YYNGEE. V was clipped by 4 bases and J by 4 bases, with 11 bases between them. Turning to this clone: Antigen: not known.

Study-level points and caveats: TRBV6-2, TRBV6-3 and some other V segments were unresolvable in 87-base-pair reads. Presence/absence comparisons presumed near-even sequencing depth among donors. Generally TCR sequences proved uncommon, though certain public TCRs appeared in numerous donors.

Vbeta (60) and Jbeta (13) primers were used in the PCR. This table comes from immunoSEQ multiplex PCR, and its TCRdb copy is limited to in-frame clones, with some not included. The data show about 190,000 clones, over 70% seen once. This chain uses TRBV9 with TRBJ1-2, with TRBD1 as a possible D gene (6 bases). Sequenced input: PBMCs. This clonotype was obtained from a man between 25 and 39 years old in good health and CMV-seronegative. The CDR3 loop is CASSRGQSYGYTF. CDR3 bases: TGTGCCAGCAGCCGAGGACAGAGCTATGGCTACACCTTC.